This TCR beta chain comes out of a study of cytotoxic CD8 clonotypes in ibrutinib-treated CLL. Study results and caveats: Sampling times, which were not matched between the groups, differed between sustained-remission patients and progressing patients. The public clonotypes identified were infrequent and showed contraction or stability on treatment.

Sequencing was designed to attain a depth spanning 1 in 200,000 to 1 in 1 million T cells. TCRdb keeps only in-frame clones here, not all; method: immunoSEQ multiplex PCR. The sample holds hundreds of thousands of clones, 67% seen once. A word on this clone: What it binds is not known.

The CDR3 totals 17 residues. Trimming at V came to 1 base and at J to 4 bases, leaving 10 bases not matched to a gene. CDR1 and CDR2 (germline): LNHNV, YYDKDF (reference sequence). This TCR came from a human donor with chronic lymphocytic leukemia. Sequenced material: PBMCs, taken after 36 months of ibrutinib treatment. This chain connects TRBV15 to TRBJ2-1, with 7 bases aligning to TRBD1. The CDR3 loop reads CATSRAGKAGGYNEQFF. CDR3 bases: TGTGCCACCAGCAGAGCGGGTAAGGCAGGGGGTTACAATGAGCAGTTCTTC.